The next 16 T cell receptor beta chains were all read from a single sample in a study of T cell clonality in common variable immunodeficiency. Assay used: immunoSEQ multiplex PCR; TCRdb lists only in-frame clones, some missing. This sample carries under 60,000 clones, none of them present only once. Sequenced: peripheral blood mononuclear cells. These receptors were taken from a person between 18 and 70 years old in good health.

The sequenced part of the CDR3 DNA is TGTGCCAGCAGCTTAGGGCGGAGCAATGAG. This codes for CASSLGRSNE. The entire CDR3 is CASSLGRSNEQFF. The chain links TRBV11-3 to TRBJ2-1; no reliable D call. The read finishes 3 residues shy of the CDR3 end, and the germline J gene is used to complete it. This CDR3 has 13 residues. The germline V gene has CDR1 SGHNT and CDR2 YENEEA. V dropped 1 base and J dropped 6 bases, with 7 bases sitting between them. The full variable domain, with the rest looked up from reference TRBV11-3 and TRBJ2-1, is EAGVVQSPRYKIIEKKQPVAFWCNPISGHNTLYWYLQNLGQGPELLIRYENEEAVDDSQLPKDRFSAERLKGVDSTLKIQPAELGDSAVYLCASSLGRSNEQFFGPGTRLTVL.

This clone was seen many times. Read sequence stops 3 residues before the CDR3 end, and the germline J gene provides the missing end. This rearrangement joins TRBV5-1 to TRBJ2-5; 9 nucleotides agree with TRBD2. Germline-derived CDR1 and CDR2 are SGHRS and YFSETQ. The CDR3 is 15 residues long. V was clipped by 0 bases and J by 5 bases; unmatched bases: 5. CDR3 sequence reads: CASSLVSGSPETQYF. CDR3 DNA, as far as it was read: TGCGCCAGCAGCTTGGTTAGCGGGAGTCCCGAGACC.

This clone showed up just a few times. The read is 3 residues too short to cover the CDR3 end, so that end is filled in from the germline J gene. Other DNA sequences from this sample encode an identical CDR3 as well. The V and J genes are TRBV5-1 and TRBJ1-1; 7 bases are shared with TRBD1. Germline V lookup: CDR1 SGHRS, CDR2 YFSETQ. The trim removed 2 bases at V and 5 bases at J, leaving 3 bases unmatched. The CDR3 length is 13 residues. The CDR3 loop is CASSFRGSTEAFF. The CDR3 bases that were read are TGCGCCAGCAGCTTCAGGGGGTCAACTGAA.

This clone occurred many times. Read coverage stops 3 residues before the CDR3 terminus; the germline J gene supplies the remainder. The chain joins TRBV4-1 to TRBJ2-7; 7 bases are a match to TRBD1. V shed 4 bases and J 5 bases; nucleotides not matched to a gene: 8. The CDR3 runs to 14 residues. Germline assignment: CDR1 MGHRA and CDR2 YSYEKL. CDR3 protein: CASSRDRVGHEQYF. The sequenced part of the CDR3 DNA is TGCGCCAGCAGCCGAGACAGGGTTGGCCACGAG.

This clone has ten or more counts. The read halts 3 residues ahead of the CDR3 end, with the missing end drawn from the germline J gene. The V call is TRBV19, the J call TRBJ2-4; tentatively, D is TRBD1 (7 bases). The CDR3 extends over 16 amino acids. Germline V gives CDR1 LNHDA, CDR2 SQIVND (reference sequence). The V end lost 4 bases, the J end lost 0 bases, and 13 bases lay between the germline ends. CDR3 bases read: TGTGCCAGTAGTAGGCAGGGGGGAGTAGCCAAAAACATT. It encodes CASSRQGGVAKNI. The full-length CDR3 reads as CASSRQGGVAKNIQYF.

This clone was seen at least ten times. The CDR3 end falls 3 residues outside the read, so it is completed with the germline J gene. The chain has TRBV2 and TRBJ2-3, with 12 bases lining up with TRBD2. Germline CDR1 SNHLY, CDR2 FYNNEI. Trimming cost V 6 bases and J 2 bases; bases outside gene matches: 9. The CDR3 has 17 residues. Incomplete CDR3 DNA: TGTGCCAGCAGCAGAGGGACTAGCGGGCGCCACACAGATACG. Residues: CASSRGTSGRHTDT. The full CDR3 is CASSRGTSGRHTDTQYF.

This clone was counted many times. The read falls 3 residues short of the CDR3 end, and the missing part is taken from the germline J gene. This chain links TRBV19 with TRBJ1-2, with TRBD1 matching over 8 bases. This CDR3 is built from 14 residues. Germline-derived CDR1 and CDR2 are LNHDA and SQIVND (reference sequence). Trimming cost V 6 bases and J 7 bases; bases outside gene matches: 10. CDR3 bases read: TGTGCCAGTAGCCTTGGACAGGGCGGTCTTGGC. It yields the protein CASSLGQGGLG. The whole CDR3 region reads CASSLGQGGLGYTF.

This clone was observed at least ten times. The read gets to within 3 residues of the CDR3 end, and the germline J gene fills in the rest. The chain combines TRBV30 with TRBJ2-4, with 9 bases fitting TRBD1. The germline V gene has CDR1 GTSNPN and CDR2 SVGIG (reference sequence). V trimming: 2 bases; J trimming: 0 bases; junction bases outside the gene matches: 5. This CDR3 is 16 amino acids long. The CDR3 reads CAWSPGQGLAKNIQYF. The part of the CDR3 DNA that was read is TGTGCCTGGAGTCCTGGACAGGGGCTAGCCAAAAACATT.

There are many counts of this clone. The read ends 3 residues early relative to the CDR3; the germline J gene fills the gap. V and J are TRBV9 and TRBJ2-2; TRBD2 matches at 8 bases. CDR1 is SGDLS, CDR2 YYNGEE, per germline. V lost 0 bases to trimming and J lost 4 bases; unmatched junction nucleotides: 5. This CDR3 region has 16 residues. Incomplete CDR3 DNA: TGTGCCAGCAGCGTAGCGTCTAGCGGGTCCACCGGGGAG. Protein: CASSVASSGSTGE. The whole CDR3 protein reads CASSVASSGSTGELFF.

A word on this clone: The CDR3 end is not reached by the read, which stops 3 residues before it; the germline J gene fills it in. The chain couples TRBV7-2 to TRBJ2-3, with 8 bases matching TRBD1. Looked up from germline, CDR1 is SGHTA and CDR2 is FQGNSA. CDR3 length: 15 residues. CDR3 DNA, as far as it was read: TGTGCCAGCAGCTTAGCGCTTCAGGGGGCGGAGACG. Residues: CASSLALQGAET. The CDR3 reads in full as CASSLALQGAETQYF.

This CDR3 is CASSLIFYGYTF. CDR3 DNA, as far as it was read: TGTGCCAGCAGCCTTATCTTCTATGGC. The rearrangement joins TRBV7-2 to TRBJ1-2; no reliable D call. The read terminates 3 residues before the CDR3 end, so the remaining end is supplied by the germline J gene. CDR3 length: 12 residues. From germline, CDR1 is SGHTA and CDR2 FQGNSA. Trimming took off 5 bases at V and 4 bases at J, with 8 bases between the two ends.

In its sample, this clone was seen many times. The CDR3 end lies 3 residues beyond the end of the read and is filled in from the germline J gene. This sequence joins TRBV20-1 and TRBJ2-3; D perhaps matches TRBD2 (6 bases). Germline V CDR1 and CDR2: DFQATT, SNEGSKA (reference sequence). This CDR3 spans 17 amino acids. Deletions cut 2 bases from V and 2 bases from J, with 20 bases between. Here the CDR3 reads CSARPRLVRRSTDTQYF. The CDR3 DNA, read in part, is TGCAGTGCTAGACCACGACTAGTTCGAAGGTCCACAGATACG.

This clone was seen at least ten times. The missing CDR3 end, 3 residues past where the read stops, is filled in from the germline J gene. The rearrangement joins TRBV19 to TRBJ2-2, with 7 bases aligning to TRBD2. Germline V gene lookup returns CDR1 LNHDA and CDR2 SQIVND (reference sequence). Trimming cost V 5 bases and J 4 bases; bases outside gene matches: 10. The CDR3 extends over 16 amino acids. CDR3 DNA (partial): TGTGCCAGTAGTGTAAATAGCGGGCCGGGCACCGGGGAG. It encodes CASSVNSGPGTGE. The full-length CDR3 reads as CASSVNSGPGTGELFF.

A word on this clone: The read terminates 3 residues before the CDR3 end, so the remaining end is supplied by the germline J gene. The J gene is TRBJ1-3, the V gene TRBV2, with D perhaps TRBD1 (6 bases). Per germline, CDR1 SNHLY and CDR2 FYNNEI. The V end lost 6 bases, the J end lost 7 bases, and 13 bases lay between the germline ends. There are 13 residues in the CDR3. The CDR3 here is CASRRTVGNTIYF. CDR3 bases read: TGTGCCAGCAGAAGGACAGTCGGTAACACC.

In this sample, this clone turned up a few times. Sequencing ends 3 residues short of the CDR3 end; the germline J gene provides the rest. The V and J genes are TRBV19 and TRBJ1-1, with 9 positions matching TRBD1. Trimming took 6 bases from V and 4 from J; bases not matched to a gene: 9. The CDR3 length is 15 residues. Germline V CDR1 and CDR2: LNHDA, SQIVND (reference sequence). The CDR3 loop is CASRPQDRGVTEAFF. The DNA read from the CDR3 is TGTGCCAGTAGACCTCAGGACAGGGGAGTCACTGAA. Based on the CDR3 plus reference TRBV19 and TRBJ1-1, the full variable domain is DGGITQSPKYLFRKEGQNVTLSCEQNLNHDAMYWYRQDPGQGLRLIYYSQIVNDFQKGDIAEGYSVSREKKESFPLTVTSAQKNPTAFYLCASRPQDRGVTEAFFGQGTRLTVV.

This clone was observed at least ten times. The CDR3 spells CASSLGQYQGQPQHF. The covered CDR3 bases are TGCGCCAGCAGCTTGGGACAGTACCAGGGTCAGCCC. The V call is TRBV5-1, the J call TRBJ1-5, with a possible D match to TRBD1 (5 bases). The read finishes 3 residues shy of the CDR3 end, and the germline J gene is used to complete it. Germline V lookup: CDR1 SGHRS, CDR2 YFSETQ. Trimming took 0 bases from V and 6 from J, leaving 13 bases between them. This CDR3 comprises 15 residues.